Given below is one T cell receptor beta chain in context. No antigen is known for it. The data stem from a study of CD8 T cells in Susac syndrome. Notes on the study in general: Clonal expansion was absent from the CD4+ T cell repertoires in Susac syndrome.

TEMRA cells were FACS-enriched, with CD8+ and CD4+ T cells isolated negatively. RNA was extracted with the RNeasy kit, and a quantity of about 0.45 to 1 ug was reverse transcribed using random hexamers. TCRdb independently ran MiXCR on the immunoSEQ multiplex PCR reads; one entry per CDR3 protein. The sample lists 150,000 to 200,000 distinct CDR3 sequences, roughly 91% occurring once. CDR3 length: 15 residues. V gave up 6 bases and J gave up 0 bases, with 15 bases separating them. In germline, CDR1 is MNHEY, CDR2 SVGAGI. The origin of this receptor is a human donor with Susac syndrome. The genes are TRBV6-5 and TRBJ2-7, with D maybe TRBD2 (6 bases). Sequencing was performed on CD4+ T cells from PBMCs. The CDR3 DNA reads TGTGCCAGCAGGGACACCGGGACTGGCTCCTACGAGCAGTACTTC. Protein product: CASRDTGTGSYEQYF.